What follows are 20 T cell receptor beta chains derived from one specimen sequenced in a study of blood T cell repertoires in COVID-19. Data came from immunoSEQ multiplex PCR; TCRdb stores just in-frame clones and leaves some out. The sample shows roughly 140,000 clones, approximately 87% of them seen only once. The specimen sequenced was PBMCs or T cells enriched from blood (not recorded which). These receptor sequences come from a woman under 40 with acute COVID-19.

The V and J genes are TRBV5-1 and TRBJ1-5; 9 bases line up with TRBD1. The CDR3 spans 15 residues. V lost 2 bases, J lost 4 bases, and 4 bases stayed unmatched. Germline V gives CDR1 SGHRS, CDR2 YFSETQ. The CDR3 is CASSLQGAGNQPQHF. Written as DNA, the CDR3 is TGCGCCAGCAGCTTACAGGGGGCGGGTAATCAGCCCCAGCATTTT. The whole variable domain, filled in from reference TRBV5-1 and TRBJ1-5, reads KAGVTQTPRYLIKTRGQQVTLSCSPISGHRSVSWYQQTPGQGLQFLFEYFSETQRNKGNFPGRFSGRQFSNSRSEMNVSTLELGDSALYLCASSLQGAGNQPQHFGDGTRLSIL.

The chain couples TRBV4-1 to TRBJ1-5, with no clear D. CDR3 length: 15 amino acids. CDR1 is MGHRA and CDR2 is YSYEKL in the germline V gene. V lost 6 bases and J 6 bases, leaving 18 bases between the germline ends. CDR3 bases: TGCGCCAGCAGTGCTAGGATTGAGTCGGGTCAGCCCCAGCATTTT. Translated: CASSARIESGQPQHF.

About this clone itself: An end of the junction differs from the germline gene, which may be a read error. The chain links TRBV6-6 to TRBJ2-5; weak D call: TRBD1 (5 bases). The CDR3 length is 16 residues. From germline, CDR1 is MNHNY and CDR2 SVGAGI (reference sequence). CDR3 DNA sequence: TGTGCCAGCAGTTACTCGATACAGGACCCCCAACAGACCCAGTACTTC. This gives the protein CASSYSIQDPQQTQYF.

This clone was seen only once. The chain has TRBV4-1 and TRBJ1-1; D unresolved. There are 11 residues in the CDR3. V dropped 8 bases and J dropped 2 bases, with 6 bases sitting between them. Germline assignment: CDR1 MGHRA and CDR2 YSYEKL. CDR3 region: CASFHNTEAFF. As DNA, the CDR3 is TGCGCCAGCTTCCATAACACTGAAGCTTTCTTT.

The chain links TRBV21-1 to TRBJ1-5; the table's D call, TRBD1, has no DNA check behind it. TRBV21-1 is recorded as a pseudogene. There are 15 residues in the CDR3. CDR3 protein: CASSKSQGEGQPQHF. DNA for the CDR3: TGTGCCAGCAGCAAGTCACAGGGGGAAGGTCAGCCCCAGCATTTT.

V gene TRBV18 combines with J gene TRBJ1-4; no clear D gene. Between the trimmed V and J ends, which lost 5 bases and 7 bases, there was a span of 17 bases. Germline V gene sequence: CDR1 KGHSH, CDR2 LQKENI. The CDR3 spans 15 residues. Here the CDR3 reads CASSDRGKASEKLFF. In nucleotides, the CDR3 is TGTGCCAGCTCAGATAGAGGGAAGGCTTCTGAAAAACTGTTTTTT. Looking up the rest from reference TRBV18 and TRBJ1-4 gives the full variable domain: NAGVMQNPRHLVRRRGQEARLRCSPMKGHSHVYWYRQLPEEGLKFMVYLQKENIIDESGMPKERFSAEFPKEGPSILRIQQVVRGDSAAYFCASSDRGKASEKLFFGSGTQLSVL.

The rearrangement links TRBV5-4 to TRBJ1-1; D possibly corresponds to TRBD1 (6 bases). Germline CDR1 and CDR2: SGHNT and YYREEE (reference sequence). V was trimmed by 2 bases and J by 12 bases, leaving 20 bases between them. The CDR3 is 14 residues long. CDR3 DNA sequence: TGTGCCAGCAGCTTCCAGGGGATTTACGGAGAACCTTTCTTT. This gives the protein CASSFQGIYGEPFF.

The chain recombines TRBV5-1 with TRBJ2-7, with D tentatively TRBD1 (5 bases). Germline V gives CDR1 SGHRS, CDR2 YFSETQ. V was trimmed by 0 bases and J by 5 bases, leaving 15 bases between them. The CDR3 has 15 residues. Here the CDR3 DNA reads TGCGCCAGCAGCTTGGTAGGCAGGGAATCCGACGAGCAGTACTTC. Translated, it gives CASSLVGRESDEQYF.

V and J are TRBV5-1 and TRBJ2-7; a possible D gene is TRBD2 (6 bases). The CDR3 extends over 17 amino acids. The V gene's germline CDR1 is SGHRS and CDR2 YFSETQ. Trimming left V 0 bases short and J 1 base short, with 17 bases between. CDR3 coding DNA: TGCGCCAGCAGCTTGGAGGTTTCGAGGGCGGGATCCTACGAGCAGTACTTC. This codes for CASSLEVSRAGSYEQYF.

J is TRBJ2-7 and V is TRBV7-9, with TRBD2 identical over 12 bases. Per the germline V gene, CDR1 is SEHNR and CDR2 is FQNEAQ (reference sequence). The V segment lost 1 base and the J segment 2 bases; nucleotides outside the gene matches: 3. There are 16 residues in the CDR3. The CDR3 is CASSLGLAGGTYEQYF. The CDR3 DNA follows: TGTGCCAGCAGCTTAGGCCTAGCGGGAGGGACCTACGAGCAGTACTTC. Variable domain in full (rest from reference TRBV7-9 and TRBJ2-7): DTGVSQNPRHKITKRGQNVTFRCDPISEHNRLYWYRQTLGQGPEFLTYFQNEAQLEKSRLLSDRFSAERPKGSFSTLEIQRTEQGDSAMYLCASSLGLAGGTYEQYFGPGTRLTVT.

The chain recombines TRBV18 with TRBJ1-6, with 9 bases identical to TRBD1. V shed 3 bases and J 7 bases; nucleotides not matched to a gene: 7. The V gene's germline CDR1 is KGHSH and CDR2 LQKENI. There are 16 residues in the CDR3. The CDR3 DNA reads TGTGCCAGCTCACCCTTCCCTGGACAGGGGAATTCACCCCTCCACTTT. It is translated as CASSPFPGQGNSPLHF.

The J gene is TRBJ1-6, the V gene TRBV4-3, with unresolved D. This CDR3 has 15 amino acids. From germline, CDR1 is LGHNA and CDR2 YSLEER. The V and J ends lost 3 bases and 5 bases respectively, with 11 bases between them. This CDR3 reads CASSHSLADNSPLHF. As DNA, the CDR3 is TGCGCCAGCAGCCACTCACTGGCGGATAATTCACCCCTCCACTTT.

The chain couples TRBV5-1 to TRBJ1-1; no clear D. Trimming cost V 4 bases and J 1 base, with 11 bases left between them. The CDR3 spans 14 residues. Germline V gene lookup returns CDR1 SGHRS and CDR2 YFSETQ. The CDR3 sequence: CASSLEGGNTEAFF. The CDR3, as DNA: TGCGCCAGCAGCCTTGAGGGAGGGAACACTGAAGCTTTCTTT.

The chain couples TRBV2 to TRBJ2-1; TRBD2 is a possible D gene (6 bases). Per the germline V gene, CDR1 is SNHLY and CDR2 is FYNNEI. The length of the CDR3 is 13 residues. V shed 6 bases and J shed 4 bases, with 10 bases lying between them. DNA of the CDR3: TGTGCCAGCAGCGGCGGGACGTACAATGAGCAGTTCTTC. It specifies CASSGGTYNEQFF.

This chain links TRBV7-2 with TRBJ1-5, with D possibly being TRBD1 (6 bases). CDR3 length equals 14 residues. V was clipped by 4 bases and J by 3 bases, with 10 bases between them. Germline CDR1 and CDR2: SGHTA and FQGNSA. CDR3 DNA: TGTGCCAGCAGCTCACAGGGAATCAATCAGCCCCAGCATTTT. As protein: CASSSQGINQPQHF.

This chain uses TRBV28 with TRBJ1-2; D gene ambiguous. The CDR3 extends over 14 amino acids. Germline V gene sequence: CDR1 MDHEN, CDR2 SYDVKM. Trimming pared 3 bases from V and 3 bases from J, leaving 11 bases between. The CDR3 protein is CASSFFGQYYGYTF. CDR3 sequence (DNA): TGTGCCAGCAGTTTCTTTGGCCAGTACTATGGCTACACCTTC.

The CDR3 here is CASSSLADTEAFF. Written as DNA, the CDR3 is TGTGCCAGCAGCTCCCTGGCAGACACTGAAGCTTTCTTT. The chain has TRBV7-2 and TRBJ1-1; D gene ambiguous. CDR1 is SGHTA and CDR2 is FQGNSA in the germline V gene. Trimming shortened V by 4 bases and J by 3 bases, and 9 bases separated the two germline ends. This CDR3 has 13 residues.

The CDR3 sequence is CASSQFGTDGQPQHF. CDR3 in DNA: TGCGCCAGCAGCCAATTCGGGACAGACGGGCAGCCCCAGCATTTT. The J gene is TRBJ1-5, the V gene TRBV4-1, with 7 bases lining up with TRBD1. This CDR3 has 15 residues. J gave up 7 bases and V 2 bases, and 8 bases lay outside the gene matches. The V gene's germline CDR1 is MGHRA and CDR2 YSYEKL.

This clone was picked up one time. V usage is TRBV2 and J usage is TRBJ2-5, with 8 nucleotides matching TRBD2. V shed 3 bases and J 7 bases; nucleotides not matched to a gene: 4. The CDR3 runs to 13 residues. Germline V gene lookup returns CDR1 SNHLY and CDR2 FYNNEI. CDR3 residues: CASSDGGAGTQYF. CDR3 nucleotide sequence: TGTGCCAGCAGTGACGGGGGGGCGGGGACCCAGTACTTC.

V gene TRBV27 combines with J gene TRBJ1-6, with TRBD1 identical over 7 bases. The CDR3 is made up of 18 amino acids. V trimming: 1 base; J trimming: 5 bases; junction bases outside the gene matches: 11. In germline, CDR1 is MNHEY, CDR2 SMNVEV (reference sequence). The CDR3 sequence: CASSLYLTGERDNSPLHF. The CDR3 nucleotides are TGTGCCAGCAGTTTATATCTTACAGGGGAAAGAGATAATTCACCCCTCCACTTT.